The clone carrying this T cell receptor beta chain was counted many times. TCR beta VDJ and CDR3 profiling used genomic DNA as template. TCRdb independently ran MiXCR on the reads; one entry per CDR3 protein. The sample gives 200,000 to 250,000 distinct CDR3 sequences, 30% to 35% of which show up once; roughly 1.1% is in the top ten. The sample is drawn from a study of CD8+CD57+ T cells in acquired aplastic anemia. Study as a whole: CD4+ and CD8+ cells, once sorted, gave DNA averaging roughly 3.2 ug.

Trimming removed 4 bases at V and 4 bases at J, with 13 bases between. CDR1 and CDR2 from the germline V gene are WSHSY and SAAADI. This CDR3 has 14 amino acids. This TCR came from a human donor in good health, serving as a control. What was sequenced was sorted CD4+, CD8+, or CD8+CD57+ T cells (not recorded which) from PBMCs. This chain links TRBV10-2 with TRBJ1-2, with a tentative D call TRBD1 (5 bases). Written as DNA, the CDR3 is TGCGCCAGCAGTGCAGGGCCGCGTTCCTATGGCTACACCTTC. This encodes CASSAGPRSYGYTF.